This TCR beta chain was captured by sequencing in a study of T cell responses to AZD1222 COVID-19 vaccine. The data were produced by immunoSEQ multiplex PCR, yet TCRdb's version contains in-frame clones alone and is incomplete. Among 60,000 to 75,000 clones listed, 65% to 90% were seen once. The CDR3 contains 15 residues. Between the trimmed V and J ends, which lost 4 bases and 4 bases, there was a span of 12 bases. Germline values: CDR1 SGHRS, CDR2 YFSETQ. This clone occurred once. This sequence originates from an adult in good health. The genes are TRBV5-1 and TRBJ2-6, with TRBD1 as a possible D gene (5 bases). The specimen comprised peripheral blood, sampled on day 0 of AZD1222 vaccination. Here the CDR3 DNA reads TGCGCCAGCAGCCCGGACATCCCGGGGGCCAACGTCCTGACTTTC. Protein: CASSPDIPGANVLTF.